The 27 T cell receptor beta chains listed next were all sequenced from one sample in a study of shared clonotypes between healthy human individuals. The repertoire was sequenced with immunoSEQ multiplex PCR; TCRdb's copy has only in-frame clones and lacks some. The repertoire consists of some 300,000 clones, with around 79% occurring once and the leading ten covering around 9.3%. Sequenced sample: memory CD4+ T cells sorted from blood. The subset: CD45RA-negative fraction. These receptors all come from a man younger than 45 in good health.

There are a few counts of this clone. This chain links TRBV11-3 with TRBJ2-7; D possibly uses TRBD1 or TRBD2 (5 bases each). Trimming took 4 bases from V and 5 from J, leaving 18 bases between them. The CDR3 is made up of 15 amino acids. Germline V gene lookup returns CDR1 SGHNT and CDR2 YENEEA. CDR3 residues: CASSSTGRPEDEQYF. The CDR3 coding sequence is TGTGCCAGCAGCTCCACGGGACGGCCCGAGGACGAGCAGTACTTC.

The genes are TRBV28 and TRBJ2-5; D is ambiguous. The ends were cut back, 4 bases at V and 2 bases at J, with 14 bases in the middle. Germline CDR1 MDHEN, CDR2 SYDVKM. The CDR3 covers 15 residues. CDR3 sequence (DNA): TGTGCCAGCAGTTCACAATATCGAAGACAAGAGACCCAGTACTTC. Its translation: CASSSQYRRQETQYF.

The rearrangement uses TRBV11-2 and TRBJ2-5; a weak D match, TRBD1 (5 bases). This CDR3 spans 15 amino acids. In germline, CDR1 is SGHAT, CDR2 FQNNGV. Trimming cost V 4 bases and J 1 base, with 13 bases left between them. CDR3: CASSSGSLVQETQYF. CDR3 DNA sequence: TGTGCCAGCAGCTCAGGGTCATTAGTCCAAGAGACCCAGTACTTC. Full variable domain (rest looked up from reference TRBV11-2 and TRBJ2-5): EAGVAQSPRYKIIEKRQSVAFWCNPISGHATLYWYQQILGQGPKLLIQFQNNGVVDDSQLPKDRFSAERLKGVDSTLKIQPAKLEDSAVYLCASSSGSLVQETQYFGPGTRLLVL.

The chain combines TRBV6-1 with TRBJ1-5; no clear D. Trimming stripped 7 bases from V and 0 bases from J, with 10 bases between. The CDR3 runs to 14 residues. CDR1 is MNHNS, CDR2 SASEGT, per germline. This CDR3 is CASIPVYSNQPQHF. Written as DNA, the CDR3 is TGTGCCAGCATTCCCGTTTATAGCAATCAGCCCCAGCATTTT.

CDR3 coding DNA: TGTGCCTGGAGGTGGGGGACTAGCGGCTACGAGCAGTACTTC. Amino acids: CAWRWGTSGYEQYF. The chain links TRBV30 to TRBJ2-7, with 11 nucleotides matching TRBD2. Trimming took 3 bases from V and 3 from J; bases not matched to a gene: 4. Germline CDR1 GTSNPN, CDR2 SVGIG (reference sequence). The CDR3 consists of 14 residues.

V gene TRBV11-3 combines with J gene TRBJ1-1; D is unresolved. V lost 0 bases and J lost 10, with 15 bases in between. The CDR3 is made up of 14 amino acids. CDR1 is SGHNT, CDR2 YENEEA, per germline. For the CDR3, the DNA is TGTGCCAGCAGCTTAGATCACGGGTCGGGTAGAGCTTTCTTT. It translates to CASSLDHGSGRAFF.

This clone was observed once. The gene calls are TRBV7-9 and TRBJ2-7; D may match TRBD1 or TRBD2 (5 bases each). With 0 bases removed from V and 2 bases from J, the gap between germline ends came to 14 bases. The CDR3 is 16 residues long. CDR1 SEHNR and CDR2 FQNEAQ come from the germline V gene (reference sequence). As DNA, the CDR3 is TGTGCCAGCAGCTTAGCGCTGCGGCAGGGAGCCTACGAGCAGTACTTC. This translates into CASSLALRQGAYEQYF.

The gene calls are TRBV10-1 and TRBJ2-7; TRBD2 matches 7 bases. V dropped 5 bases and J dropped 7; count of bases not matched to a gene: 11. Germline CDR1 and CDR2: WNHNN and SYGVQD (reference sequence). The CDR3 is made up of 14 amino acids. The CDR3: CASSSLQGAGEQYF. Written as DNA, the CDR3 is TGCGCCAGCAGTTCGCTCCAGGGAGCGGGGGAGCAGTACTTC.

This clone has just one count. CDR3: CATSRESWRGALPNEQFF. CDR3 DNA: TGTGCCACCAGCAGAGAGTCATGGCGGGGGGCCCTCCCAAATGAGCAGTTCTTC. The J gene is TRBJ2-1, the V gene TRBV15; 8 positions agree with TRBD2. In germline, CDR1 is LNHNV, CDR2 YYDKDF (reference sequence). The CDR3 runs to 18 residues. The ends lost 0 bases at V and 7 bases at J; junction bases unmatched: 14.

This clone showed up just a few times. V usage is TRBV10-2 and J usage is TRBJ1-5; no clear D gene. The V gene lost 2 bases and the J gene lost 6 bases, with 14 bases spanning the gap. This CDR3 is built from 15 residues. CDR1 and CDR2 from the germline V gene are WSHSY and SAAADI. CDR3 coding DNA: TGCGCCAGCAGTGAGGCAGAGAGGGAGGGTCAGCCCCAGCATTTT. Protein sequence: CASSEAEREGQPQHF.

The chain is built from TRBV4-1 and TRBJ2-7, with D unclear. The germline V gene has CDR1 MGHRA and CDR2 YSYEKL. CDR3 size: 13 residues. V dropped 1 base and J dropped 3 bases, with 7 bases sitting between them. The DNA of the CDR3 is TGCGCCAGCAGCCAAGGAATTTACTACGAGCAGTACTTC. Protein: CASSQGIYYEQYF.

The chain joins TRBV5-1 to TRBJ2-2; 11 positions agree with TRBD1. Germline CDR1 SGHRS, CDR2 YFSETQ. The CDR3 has 15 amino acids. V lost 3 bases and J lost 6; bases outside the gene matches: 4. The CDR3 protein is CASSWGQGEPGELFF. In DNA form, the CDR3 reads TGCGCCAGCAGCTGGGGACAGGGGGAGCCCGGGGAGCTGTTTTTT.

J is TRBJ1-1 and V is TRBV10-2; D is unresolved. The CDR3 spans 11 residues. Trimming cost V 7 bases and J 5 bases, with 8 bases left between them. CDR1 and CDR2 from the germline V gene are WSHSY and SAAADI. CDR3 nucleotide sequence: TGCGCCAGCACTCAGAGGACTGAAGCTTTCTTT. Translation: CASTQRTEAFF.

CDR3 protein: CASRTMREGWRMITDTQYF. The CDR3 DNA sequence: TGTGCCAGCCGGACTATGCGGGAGGGGTGGCGGATGATCACAGATACGCAGTATTTT. This chain connects TRBV13 to TRBJ2-3, with 9 bases lining up with TRBD2. With 8 bases clipped from V and 2 bases from J, the junction kept 20 bases outside the gene matches. This CDR3 region has 19 residues. Germline V gene sequence: CDR1 PRHDT, CDR2 FYEKMQ (reference sequence).

This chain connects TRBV11-3 to TRBJ2-3; D gene ambiguous. This CDR3 is 12 amino acids long. The germline V gene encodes CDR1 SGHNT and CDR2 YENEEA. The ends were cut back, 5 bases at V and 5 bases at J, with 8 bases in the middle. CDR3 coding DNA: TGTGCCAGCAGCCATCGAAGAGATACGCAGTATTTT. Its translation is CASSHRRDTQYF.

The chain combines TRBV14 with TRBJ2-7; tentative D call: TRBD1 (5 bases). The V end lost 1 base, the J end lost 4 bases, and 14 bases lay between the germline ends. This CDR3 has 15 amino acids. From germline, CDR1 is SGHDN and CDR2 FVKESK. The CDR3 bases are TGTGCCAGCAGCCAAGCTGGCAGGGTAACGTACGAGCAGTACTTC. Its protein is CASSQAGRVTYEQYF.

V gene TRBV5-1 combines with J gene TRBJ2-1; D is uncertain. Germline loops: CDR1 SGHRS, CDR2 YFSETQ. Trimming left V 2 bases short and J 5 bases short, with 8 bases between. CDR3 length: 13 residues. CDR3 DNA: TGCGCCAGCAGCTTATCAACAGACAATGAGCAGTTCTTC. It translates to CASSLSTDNEQFF.

The rearrangement joins TRBV5-1 to TRBJ2-1; TRBD1 matches 9 bases. With 4 bases clipped from V and 4 bases from J, the junction kept 12 bases outside the gene matches. The CDR3 extends over 17 amino acids. The germline CDR1 and CDR2 sequences are SGHRS and YFSETQ. The CDR3 DNA is TGCGCCAGCAGCCTTGGGACAGGGCATTTGATTTACAATGAGCAGTTCTTC. It specifies CASSLGTGHLIYNEQFF.

This clone was seen repeatedly, ten times or more. This chain connects TRBV5-1 to TRBJ2-7; TRBD2 is a possible D gene (6 bases). Germline-derived CDR1 and CDR2 are SGHRS and YFSETQ. Between the trimmed V and J ends, which lost 1 base and 0 bases, there was a span of 8 bases. The CDR3 has 14 amino acids. The CDR3 loop is CASSLQGLSYEQYF. CDR3 nucleotides: TGCGCCAGCAGCTTGCAGGGACTCTCCTACGAGCAGTACTTC.

In the case of this clone: This sample also contains other DNA sequences that code for the same CDR3. V gene TRBV5-1 combines with J gene TRBJ2-5; tentatively, D is TRBD1 (6 bases). The CDR3 runs to 14 residues. V was pared by 1 base and J by 5 bases, with 12 bases between. Germline CDR1 reads SGHRS; CDR2 reads YFSETQ. The chain's CDR3 is CASSLWGPGETQYF. CDR3 nucleotides: TGCGCCAGCAGCTTGTGGGGGCCAGGGGAGACCCAGTACTTC. Full variable domain (remainder filled in from reference TRBV5-1 and TRBJ2-5): KAGVTQTPRYLIKTRGQQVTLSCSPISGHRSVSWYQQTPGQGLQFLFEYFSETQRNKGNFPGRFSGRQFSNSRSEMNVSTLELGDSALYLCASSLWGPGETQYFGPGTRLLVL.

This clone came up once. This chain links TRBV25-1 with TRBJ2-7, with D perhaps TRBD2 (6 bases). The germline gives CDR1 MGHDK, CDR2 SYGVNS. The V and J ends lost 5 bases and 5 bases respectively, with 19 bases between them. The CDR3 sequence is 15 residues long. CDR3 residues: CASSPRAGRIHEQYF. CDR3 bases: TGTGCCAGCAGTCCCAGAGCCGGGAGAATCCACGAGCAGTACTTC.

V and J are TRBV27 and TRBJ1-2; the D is unclear. Germline CDR1 is MNHEY and CDR2 is SMNVEV (reference sequence). The CDR3 length is 16 residues. Deletions cut 5 bases from V and 9 bases from J, with 25 bases between. CDR3 region: CASSGERVSSPLSYTF. Written as DNA, the CDR3 is TGTGCCAGCAGTGGGGAAAGGGTTAGCTCCCCCTTGAGCTACACCTTC.

This chain uses TRBV6-5 with TRBJ2-2; possible D gene TRBD2, 6 bases. V lost 0 bases, J lost 7 bases, and 12 bases lay in between. Germline V CDR1 and CDR2: MNHEY, SVGAGI. The CDR3 covers 15 residues. The CDR3 DNA is TGTGCCAGCAGTTACTCATCTAGCGACGGCGGGGAGCTGTTTTTT. This gives the protein CASSYSSSDGGELFF.

This clone was observed a few times. V usage is TRBV19 and J usage is TRBJ2-1; D remains unclear. V lost 0 bases and J 2 bases, leaving 8 bases between the germline ends. The CDR3 spans 15 residues. Per germline, CDR1 LNHDA and CDR2 SQIVND (reference sequence). CDR3 DNA: TGTGCCAGTAGTATAGATAGAAGGACCTACAATGAGCAGTTCTTC. This sequence encodes CASSIDRRTYNEQFF.

The chain joins TRBV28 to TRBJ1-5; 9 nucleotides match TRBD1. There are 18 residues in the CDR3. Germline V gene data show CDR1 as MDHEN and CDR2 as SYDVKM. With 2 bases clipped from V and 3 bases from J, the junction kept 11 bases outside the gene matches. The CDR3 loop is CASSLSPVWTGDNQPQHF. The CDR3, as DNA: TGTGCCAGCAGTTTAAGTCCCGTATGGACAGGGGACAATCAGCCCCAGCATTTT.

The chain is built from TRBV2 and TRBJ2-2; 7 nucleotides align to TRBD2. The CDR3 length is 14 residues. Germline CDR1 SNHLY, CDR2 FYNNEI. V shed 4 bases and J 6 bases; nucleotides not matched to a gene: 5. The CDR3 DNA reads as TGTGCCAGCAGTGGCGGGAGTTTGGCCGGGGAGCTGTTTTTT. This translates into CASSGGSLAGELFF.

This rearrangement joins TRBV28 to TRBJ2-7, with D possibly matching TRBD2 (5 bases). The CDR3 contains 13 residues. CDR1 and CDR2 from the germline V gene are MDHEN and SYDVKM. With 2 bases removed from V and 4 bases from J, the gap between germline ends came to 9 bases. The CDR3: CASSLPRVYEQYF. The CDR3 bases are TGTGCCAGCAGTTTACCGCGGGTATACGAGCAGTACTTC. The complete variable domain, with remaining parts taken from reference TRBV28 and TRBJ2-7, reads DVKVTQSSRYLVKRTGEKVFLECVQDMDHENMFWYRQDPGLGLRLIYFSYDVKMKEKGDIPEGYSVSREKKERFSLILESASTNQTSMYLCASSLPRVYEQYFGPGTRLTVT.